This T cell receptor (beta chain) appears in the sequencing data of a study of cytomegalovirus exposure and HLA in healthy donors. PCR involved 60 Vbeta and 13 Jbeta primers. Only in-frame clones appear in the TCRdb table, and some are missing; sequencing was by immunoSEQ multiplex PCR. The sample has 100,000 to 150,000 clones, about 80% seen once. There are 18 residues in the CDR3. Study-wide findings and caveats: Sequencing probably produced one cluster of sequence variants that were highly shared. Most observed TCR sequences were rare, whereas some public TCRs were detected in many donors. In an earlier analysis, most TCR beta V segments were productive about 87% or about 30% of the time.

This clone was seen only once. What it binds is unknown. The genes are TRBV21-1 and TRBJ1-2. TRBV21-1 represents a pseudogene. The specimen sequenced was PBMCs. This TCR was sampled from a boy between 2 and 10 years old in good health and CMV-seronegative. CDR3 in amino acids: CASSKGGAGRVPNYGYTF. For the CDR3, the DNA is TGTGCCAGCAGCAAGGGGGGAGCAGGGAGGGTTCCTAACTATGGCTACACCTTC.